Below, 20 T cell receptor beta chains from the same sample are listed, as sequenced in a study of T cells after posttransplantation cyclophosphamide. The method was immunoSEQ multiplex PCR; TCRdb's version includes in-frame clones alone and lacks a portion of them. The sample has 15,000 to 20,000 clones, around 87% seen once. Methotrexate plus calcineurin inhibitor accompanied controls' myeloablative marrow transplants; sampling was 1 year later. This specimen was PBMCs, taken after an allogeneic stem cell transplant with a calcineurin inhibitor and methotrexate. The receptors were gathered from a male patient in his forties or fifties who received an allogeneic stem cell transplant from an unrelated donor, was CMV-positive, and had chronic GVHD only. Some T cells may be provided by the graft donor.

The CDR3 sequence is CASSGLAQFVDTQYF. In nucleotides, the CDR3 is TGTGCCAGCAGCGGACTAGCTCAATTTGTTGATACGCAGTATTTT. The chain is built from TRBV27 and TRBJ2-3; the match to TRBD2 covers 8 bases. The CDR3 extends over 15 amino acids. V lost 6 bases and J lost 6; bases outside the gene matches: 11. Germline V CDR1 and CDR2: MNHEY, SMNVEV (reference sequence).

The J gene is TRBJ2-7, the V gene TRBV11-3; 7 bases are a match to TRBD2. Germline trimming cut 5 bases from V and 4 bases from J; bases unmatched to any gene: 11. The length of the CDR3 is 15 residues. CDR1 and CDR2 from the germline V gene are SGHNT and YENEEA. The chain's CDR3 is CASSPNPGGTYEQYF. The CDR3 DNA reads as TGTGCCAGCAGCCCCAACCCCGGGGGGACTTACGAGCAGTACTTC.

V usage is TRBV5-6 and J usage is TRBJ1-6; D unclear. This CDR3 is built from 15 residues. Germline lookup yields CDR1 SGHDT and CDR2 YYEEEE. Trimming took off 3 bases at V and 10 bases at J, with 17 bases between the two ends. CDR3 sequence reads: CASSSWTLTGSPLHF. Written as DNA, the CDR3 is TGTGCCAGCAGCTCTTGGACCCTCACGGGATCACCCCTCCACTTT.

Of note for this clone: One junction end disagrees with the germline gene, perhaps due to a read error. The genes are TRBV10-3 and TRBJ1-1; D unclear. This CDR3 region has 14 residues. Germline V gene sequence: CDR1 ENHRY, CDR2 SYGVKD. Here the CDR3 DNA reads TGTGCCATCAGTGAGGAGGTGACGAACGCTGAAGCTTTCTTT. It translates to CAISEEVTNAEAFF.

This chain joins TRBV27 and TRBJ2-7, with 9 bases matching TRBD1. This CDR3 spans 14 amino acids. CDR1 MNHEY and CDR2 SMNVEV come from the germline V gene (reference sequence). The junction had 7 bases not matched to a gene; V was cut back by 6 bases and J by 4 bases. CDR3 sequence reads: CASSHRDREYEQYF. The CDR3 DNA reads as TGTGCCAGCAGCCATCGGGACAGGGAATACGAGCAGTACTTC.

The chain joins TRBV7-3 to TRBJ2-7; D remains unclear. The CDR3 is 13 amino acids. Between the trimmed V and J ends, which lost 5 bases and 6 bases, there was a span of 14 bases. Germline values: CDR1 SGHTA, CDR2 FQGTGA. This CDR3 is CASSDGPIAEQYF. CDR3 nucleotides: TGTGCCAGCAGCGATGGTCCTATCGCCGAGCAGTACTTC.

This clone was observed a few times. J is TRBJ2-2 and V is TRBV10-2; 9 bases agree with TRBD2. The CDR3 is made up of 15 amino acids. CDR1 and CDR2 from the germline V gene are WSHSY and SAAADI. The trim removed 6 bases at V and 0 bases at J, leaving 2 bases unmatched. Written as DNA, the CDR3 is TGCGCCAGCAGCACTAGCGGGCCGAACACCGGGGAGCTGTTTTTT. The encoded protein is CASSTSGPNTGELFF.

This clone was counted a single time. This chain connects TRBV18 to TRBJ1-3, with D uncertain. Trimming removed 3 bases from V and 7 bases from J, with 7 bases in between. Germline values: CDR1 KGHSH, CDR2 LQKENI. This CDR3 is built from 12 residues. The CDR3 is CASSPSENTIYF. In DNA, the CDR3 is TGTGCCAGCTCACCTTCTGAGAACACCATATATTTT.

The chain joins TRBV19 to TRBJ2-1, with a possible D match to TRBD2 (6 bases). CDR1 is LNHDA and CDR2 is SQIVND in the germline V gene (reference sequence). Trimming stripped 1 base from V and 15 bases from J, with 13 bases between. CDR3 size: 12 residues. The CDR3 DNA follows: TGTGCCAGTAGTATAGGAGGAGGGATAGGGTTCTTC. It codes for CASSIGGGIGFF. Together with reference TRBV19 and TRBJ2-1, the CDR3 gives the full variable domain: DGGITQSPKYLFRKEGQNVTLSCEQNLNHDAMYWYRQDPGQGLRLIYYSQIVNDFQKGDIAEGYSVSREKKESFPLTVTSAQKNPTAFYLCASSIGGGIGFFGPGTRLTVL.

The rearrangement uses TRBV7-2 and TRBJ1-5; TRBD1 might be the D (6 bases). The CDR3 extends over 16 amino acids. Trimming took off 1 base at V and 3 bases at J, with 13 bases between the two ends. The germline V gene has CDR1 SGHTA and CDR2 FQGNSA. Here the CDR3 DNA reads TGTGCCAGCAGCTTAGTTCCAGGGGTTTACAATCAGCCCCAGCATTTT. This sequence encodes CASSLVPGVYNQPQHF.

V usage is TRBV5-4 and J usage is TRBJ2-7; 10 bases agree with TRBD1. This CDR3 has 14 residues. J was trimmed by 3 bases and V by 0 bases; bases with no gene match: 0. Germline V gene lookup returns CDR1 SGHNT and CDR2 YYREEE (reference sequence). CDR3 residues: CASSLGTGGYEQYF. CDR3 nucleotides: TGTGCCAGCAGCTTGGGGACAGGGGGCTACGAGCAGTACTTC.

This chain joins TRBV4-3 and TRBJ2-2; D is unclear. In germline, CDR1 is LGHNA, CDR2 YSLEER. Trimming took off 0 bases at V and 4 bases at J, with 21 bases between the two ends. The CDR3 loop spans 19 amino acids. In nucleotides, the CDR3 is TGCGCCAGCAGCCAAGAGCCTCAACCTTCCTTACAAGTCACCGGGGAGCTGTTTTTT. Translated: CASSQEPQPSLQVTGELFF.

This sequence joins TRBV5-1 and TRBJ2-1; the match to TRBD2 covers 8 bases. The CDR3 consists of 20 residues. Per the germline V gene, CDR1 is SGHRS and CDR2 is YFSETQ. J was trimmed by 0 bases and V by 0 bases; bases with no gene match: 14. The CDR3 reads CASSLEGRRGAPPSYNEQFF. Written as DNA, the CDR3 is TGCGCCAGCAGCTTGGAGGGTAGGCGGGGGGCCCCGCCCTCCTACAATGAGCAGTTCTTC.

The chain is built from TRBV6-6 and TRBJ2-5; 10 bases agree with TRBD1. The length of the CDR3 is 16 residues. V shed 2 bases and J 4 bases; nucleotides not matched to a gene: 7. Per the germline V gene, CDR1 is MNHNY and CDR2 is SVGAGI (reference sequence). The CDR3 protein is CASSYGTGAIRETQYF. The DNA for the CDR3 is TGTGCCAGCAGTTACGGGACAGGGGCCATTCGAGAGACCCAGTACTTC.

The chain is built from TRBV9 and TRBJ1-5, with D perhaps matching TRBD1 (6 bases). From germline, CDR1 is SGDLS and CDR2 YYNGEE. The CDR3 runs 14 residues. V was shortened by 0 bases and J by 2 bases, with 6 bases between the two germline ends. As DNA, the CDR3 is TGTGCCAGCAGCGTAGAGGGGGGCAATCAGCCCCAGCATTTT. Translation: CASSVEGGNQPQHF.

The rearrangement joins TRBV6-5 to TRBJ2-4, with D perhaps TRBD1 (6 bases). Germline V gene sequence: CDR1 MNHEY, CDR2 SVGAGI. The ends were cut back, 5 bases at V and 0 bases at J, with 11 bases in the middle. The CDR3 has 15 amino acids. The CDR3 nucleotides are TGTGCCAGCAGTCCCACAGGGTTAGCCAAAAACATTCAGTACTTC. As protein: CASSPTGLAKNIQYF.

J is TRBJ2-1 and V is TRBV9; 14 positions agree with TRBD2. The CDR3 runs 15 residues. The V segment lost 3 bases and the J segment 7 bases; nucleotides outside the gene matches: 3. CDR1 SGDLS and CDR2 YYNGEE come from the germline V gene. CDR3 DNA: TGTGCCAGCAGCGGACTAGCGGGAGGGCCGAATGAGCAGTTCTTC. This encodes CASSGLAGGPNEQFF.

The genes are TRBV11-3 and TRBJ2-5; the match to TRBD2 covers 7 bases. The J segment lost 5 bases and the V segment lost 7 bases, leaving 10 bases of the junction unmatched. CDR3 length: 14 residues. CDR1 is SGHNT, CDR2 YENEEA, per germline. In DNA form, the CDR3 reads TGTGCCAGCAACCAAGAGGCGGGGGTTGAGACCCAGTACTTC. Translating it yields CASNQEAGVETQYF.

The chain employs TRBV7-2 and TRBJ2-5, with D perhaps matching TRBD2 (5 bases). From germline, CDR1 is SGHTA and CDR2 FQGNSA. The CDR3 has 15 amino acids. V dropped 1 base and J dropped 3 bases, with 12 bases sitting between them. The CDR3: CASSLGGGPEETQYF. CDR3 DNA: TGTGCCAGCAGCTTAGGAGGCGGGCCCGAAGAGACCCAGTACTTC.

J is TRBJ1-2 and V is TRBV4-2; maybe TRBD1 (5 bases). CDR1 is LGHNA and CDR2 is YNFKEQ in the germline V gene. The CDR3 covers 16 residues. The ends were cut back, 0 bases at V and 1 base at J, with 12 bases in the middle. The CDR3 DNA sequence: TGTGCCAGCAGCCAAGATAGGCTCAGGGATAACTATGGCTACACCTTC. This translates into CASSQDRLRDNYGYTF.